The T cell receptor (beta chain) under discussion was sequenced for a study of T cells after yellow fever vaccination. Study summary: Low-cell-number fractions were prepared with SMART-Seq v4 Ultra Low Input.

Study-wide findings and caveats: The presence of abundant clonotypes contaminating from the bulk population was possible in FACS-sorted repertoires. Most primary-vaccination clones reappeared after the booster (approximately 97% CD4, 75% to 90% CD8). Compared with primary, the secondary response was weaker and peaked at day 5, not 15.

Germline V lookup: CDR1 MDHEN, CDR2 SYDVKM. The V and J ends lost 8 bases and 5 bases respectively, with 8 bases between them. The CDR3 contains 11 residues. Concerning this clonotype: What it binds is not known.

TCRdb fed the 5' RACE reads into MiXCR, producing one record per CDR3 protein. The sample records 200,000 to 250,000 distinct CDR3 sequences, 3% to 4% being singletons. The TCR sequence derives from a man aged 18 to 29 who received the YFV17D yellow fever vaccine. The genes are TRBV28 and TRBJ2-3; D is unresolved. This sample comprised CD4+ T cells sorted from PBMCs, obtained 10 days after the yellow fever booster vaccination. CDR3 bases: TGTGCCAGCCACGGTTTAGATACGCAGTATTTT. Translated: CASHGLDTQYF.